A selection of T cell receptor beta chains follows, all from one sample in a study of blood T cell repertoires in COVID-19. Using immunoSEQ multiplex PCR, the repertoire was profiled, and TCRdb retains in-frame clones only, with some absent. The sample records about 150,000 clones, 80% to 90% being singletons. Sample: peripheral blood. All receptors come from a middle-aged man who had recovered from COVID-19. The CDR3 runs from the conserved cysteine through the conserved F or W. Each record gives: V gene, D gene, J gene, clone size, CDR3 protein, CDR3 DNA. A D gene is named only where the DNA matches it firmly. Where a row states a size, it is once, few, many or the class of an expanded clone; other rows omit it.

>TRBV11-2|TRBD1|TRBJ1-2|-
CASSHWGRGQIRSIYGYTF
TGTGCCAGCAGCCACTGGGGCAGGGGACAGATTAGGTCCATCTATGGCTACACCTTC
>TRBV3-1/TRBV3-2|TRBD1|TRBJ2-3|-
CASSLPGQDNTQYF
TGTGCCAGCAGCCTACCGGGACAGGACAATACGCAGTATTTT
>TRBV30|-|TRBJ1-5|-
CAWNGGGNQPQHF
TGTGCCTGGAATGGGGGGGGCAATCAGCCCCAGCATTTT
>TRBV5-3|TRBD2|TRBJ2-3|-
CARSLRAGGRCGTDTQYF
TGTGCCAGAAGCTTGAGAGCGGGGGGGCGGTGTGGCACAGATACGCAGTATTTT
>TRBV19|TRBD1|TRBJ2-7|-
CASSPRDRYYEQYF
TGTGCCAGTAGTCCCCGGGACAGATATTACGAGCAGTACTTC
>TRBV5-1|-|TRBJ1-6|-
CASSLAGGSLSYNSPLHF
TGCGCCAGCAGCTTGGCCGGGGGTTCGCTTTCCTATAATTCACCCCTCCACTTT
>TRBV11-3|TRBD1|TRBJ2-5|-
CASSSGQGTKETQYF
TGTGCCAGCAGCTCCGGACAGGGGACTAAAGAGACCCAGTACTTC
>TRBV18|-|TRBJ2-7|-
CASSPLETGDSYF
TGTGCCAGCTCACCACTCGAAACAGGGGACTCGTACTTC
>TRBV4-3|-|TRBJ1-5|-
CASSAGAGGPQHF
TGCGCCAGCAGCGCTGGCGCTGGCGGGCCCCAGCATTTT
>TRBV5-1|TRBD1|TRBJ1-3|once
CASSPDRGSRVYSGNTIYF
TGCGCCAGCAGCCCGGACAGGGGAAGTCGGGTATACTCTGGAAACACCATATATTTT
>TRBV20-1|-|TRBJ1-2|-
CSARDREGYTF
TGCAGTGCTAGAGACAGGGAAGGCTACACCTTC